This T cell receptor (beta chain) is drawn from a study of radiation and T cells in renal cell carcinoma. Study information: Nephrectomy followed 15 Gy stereotactic body radiation by 4 weeks. The study, taken as a whole, reports: In blood, top tumor clones expanded by 2 weeks, shrinking by 4.

Clones were read by immunoSEQ multiplex PCR, and TCRdb kept only the in-frame ones, dropping some. The sample has about 140,000 clones; around four fifths are singletons. Regarding time point: baseline pretreatment blood. Noted treatment: 15 Gy SBRT to primary tumor, nephrectomy 4 weeks later. The tumor was a clear cell renal cell carcinoma. Notes on this clone: What it recognizes is unknown.

The ends were cut back, 7 bases at V and 5 bases at J, with 20 bases in the middle. CDR3 length: 16 residues. Germline CDR1 SGHVS, CDR2 FNYEAQ. The rearrangement links TRBV7-6 to TRBJ2-2, with D perhaps given as TRBD1 or TRBD2 (5 bases each). The source material was blood, sampled from a patient whose treatment included radiotherapy and nephrectomy. The clonotype comes from a woman in her forties or fifties with renal cell carcinoma. The CDR3: CASTNSLVGETGELFF. In DNA, the CDR3 is TGTGCCAGCACCAACTCCCTGGTAGGGGAGACCGGGGAGCTGTTTTTT.